This is a list of T cell receptor beta chains from one sample in a study of PD-1 blockade in classical Hodgkin lymphoma. Sequenced by immunoSEQ multiplex PCR; TCRdb stores in-frame clones only, minus some. The sample consists of some 21,000 clones, about 87% of them appearing once. Sequenced: CD8+ T cells from blood. These receptors originate from a human donor with classical Hodgkin lymphoma. Both conserved end residues are part of each CDR3. D genes are given only for firm matches. Part of the rows lack a size; the others show once, few, many or a class for expanded clones.

j_gene: TRBJ2-6; abundance: NA; v_gene: TRBV6-5; d_gene: NA; CDR3aa: CASTAALVANVLTF; CDR3nt: TGTGCCAGCACAGCAGCTCTGGTCGCCAACGTCCTGACTTTC
j_gene: TRBJ2-1; abundance: NA; v_gene: TRBV9; d_gene: NA; CDR3aa: CASSVTQGWGSELYNEQFF; CDR3nt: TGTGCCAGCAGCGTGACACAGGGTTGGGGGAGCGAACTCTACAATGAGCAGTTCTTC
j_gene: TRBJ1-5; abundance: once; v_gene: TRBV5-6; d_gene: TRBD1; CDR3aa: CASSFYLQGNQPQHF; CDR3nt: TGTGCCAGCAGCTTCTATCTACAGGGGAATCAGCCCCAGCATTTT
j_gene: TRBJ2-1; abundance: NA; v_gene: TRBV2; d_gene: NA; CDR3aa: CASSVHEQFF; CDR3nt: TGTGCCAGCAGTGTCCATGAGCAGTTCTTC
j_gene: TRBJ2-6; abundance: NA; v_gene: TRBV15; d_gene: TRBD2; CDR3aa: CATRPGLGGFSGANVLTF; CDR3nt: TGTGCCACCAGACCGGGGTTGGGGGGGTTCTCTGGGGCCAACGTCCTGACTTTC
j_gene: TRBJ1-2; abundance: NA; v_gene: TRBV4-3; d_gene: NA; CDR3aa: CASSQGQGYGYTF; CDR3nt: TGCGCCAGCAGCCAAGGGCAGGGCTATGGCTACACCTTC
j_gene: TRBJ1-1; abundance: NA; v_gene: TRBV6-5; d_gene: TRBD1; CDR3aa: CASSIDRGGKAFF; CDR3nt: TGTGCCAGCAGTATCGACAGGGGGGGAAAAGCTTTCTTT
j_gene: TRBJ1-3; abundance: once; v_gene: TRBV4-1; d_gene: NA; CDR3aa: CASSQVWRPGAGNTIYF; CDR3nt: TGCGCCAGCAGCCAAGTGTGGCGGCCGGGTGCTGGAAACACCATATATTTT
j_gene: TRBJ2-2; abundance: once; v_gene: TRBV9; d_gene: NA; CDR3aa: CASSVRTATGELFF; CDR3nt: TGTGCCAGCAGCGTACGGACAGCCACCGGGGAGCTGTTTTTT
j_gene: TRBJ1-6; abundance: NA; v_gene: TRBV6-6; d_gene: TRBD1; CDR3aa: CASRGDRGNSPLHF; CDR3nt: TGTGCCAGCAGGGGAGACAGGGGGAATTCACCCCTCCACTTT
j_gene: TRBJ1-5; abundance: NA; v_gene: TRBV6-1; d_gene: TRBD1; CDR3aa: CASRTDRGAYQPQHF; CDR3nt: TGTGCCAGCAGGACGGACAGGGGAGCCTATCAGCCCCAGCATTTT
j_gene: TRBJ1-2; abundance: once; v_gene: TRBV29-1; d_gene: NA; CDR3aa: CSVDLAAPNYGYTF; CDR3nt: TGCAGCGTTGATCTGGCGGCTCCCAACTATGGCTACACCTTC
j_gene: TRBJ2-2; abundance: NA; v_gene: TRBV7-9; d_gene: TRBD2; CDR3aa: CASSPEPSGGANTGELFF; CDR3nt: TGTGCCAGCAGCCCTGAGCCTAGCGGGGGAGCGAACACCGGGGAGCTGTTTTTT
j_gene: TRBJ2-2; abundance: NA; v_gene: TRBV15; d_gene: NA; CDR3aa: CATSREFRQTNTGELFF; CDR3nt: TGTGCCACCAGCAGAGAGTTTAGACAGACGAACACCGGGGAGCTGTTTTTT
j_gene: TRBJ2-5; abundance: NA; v_gene: TRBV28; d_gene: NA; CDR3aa: CASSLPAGRPGQETQYF; CDR3nt: TGTGCCAGCAGTTTACCCGCCGGTAGGCCTGGGCAAGAGACCCAGTACTTC
j_gene: TRBJ2-3; abundance: NA; v_gene: TRBV4-1; d_gene: NA; CDR3aa: CASSQVTADTQYF; CDR3nt: TGCGCCAGCAGCCAAGTAACGGCAGATACGCAGTATTTT
j_gene: TRBJ1-2; abundance: NA; v_gene: TRBV18; d_gene: NA; CDR3aa: CASSPGGDYGYTF; CDR3nt: TGTGCCAGCTCACCAGGAGGGGACTATGGCTACACCTTC
j_gene: TRBJ2-3; abundance: NA; v_gene: TRBV2; d_gene: NA; CDR3aa: CASSDIGSGTDTQYF; CDR3nt: TGTGCCAGCAGTGATATCGGGAGTGGTACAGATACGCAGTATTTT
j_gene: TRBJ1-2; abundance: NA; v_gene: TRBV2; d_gene: NA; CDR3aa: CASSFTVPNYGYTF; CDR3nt: TGTGCCAGCAGTTTTACAGTTCCTAACTATGGCTACACCTTC
j_gene: TRBJ2-7; abundance: NA; v_gene: TRBV10-3; d_gene: NA; CDR3aa: CAISARDTSYEQYF; CDR3nt: TGTGCCATCAGTGCCAGGGACACTAGCTACGAGCAGTACTTC
j_gene: TRBJ2-1; abundance: NA; v_gene: TRBV27; d_gene: NA; CDR3aa: CASSLAPSSYNEQFF; CDR3nt: TGTGCCAGCAGTTTGGCCCCGAGCTCCTACAATGAGCAGTTCTTC
j_gene: TRBJ1-1; abundance: NA; v_gene: TRBV10-3; d_gene: NA; CDR3aa: CAIQRESNTEAFF; CDR3nt: TGTGCCATCCAGAGAGAATCGAACACTGAAGCTTTCTTT
j_gene: TRBJ1-1; abundance: few; v_gene: TRBV18; d_gene: NA; CDR3aa: CASSPGGRETEAFF; CDR3nt: TGTGCCAGCTCACCAGGGGGGAGGGAGACTGAAGCTTTCTTT
j_gene: TRBJ1-1; abundance: NA; v_gene: TRBV11-2; d_gene: TRBD1; CDR3aa: CASSLESGGWNTEAFF; CDR3nt: TGTGCCAGCAGCTTGGAGTCAGGGGGATGGAACACTGAAGCTTTCTTT
j_gene: TRBJ1-2; abundance: NA; v_gene: TRBV4-3; d_gene: NA; CDR3aa: CASSHHSHTRRWGYTF; CDR3nt: TGCGCCAGCAGCCACCACTCACATACTCGTAGATGGGGCTACACCTTC
j_gene: TRBJ2-4; abundance: NA; v_gene: TRBV4-2; d_gene: TRBD1; CDR3aa: CASSQRTGEAKNIQYF; CDR3nt: TGTGCCAGCAGCCAAAGGACAGGGGAGGCCAAAAACATTCAGTACTTC
j_gene: TRBJ2-7; abundance: NA; v_gene: TRBV9; d_gene: NA; CDR3aa: CASSVGRRGDEQYF; CDR3nt: TGTGCCAGCAGCGTAGGTAGGAGGGGGGACGAGCAGTACTTC
j_gene: TRBJ2-1; abundance: NA; v_gene: TRBV27; d_gene: NA; CDR3aa: CASSLSGVNEQFF; CDR3nt: TGTGCCAGCAGTTTATCAGGGGTCAATGAGCAGTTCTTC
j_gene: TRBJ2-1; abundance: NA; v_gene: TRBV2; d_gene: NA; CDR3aa: CASSQGGRNEQFF; CDR3nt: TGTGCCAGCAGCCAGGGCGGGCGGAATGAGCAGTTCTTC
j_gene: TRBJ2-5; abundance: NA; v_gene: TRBV7-2; d_gene: TRBD1; CDR3aa: CASSSNRGSETQYF; CDR3nt: TGTGCCAGCAGTTCCAACAGGGGATCAGAGACCCAGTACTTC
j_gene: TRBJ2-7; abundance: NA; v_gene: TRBV10-3; d_gene: NA; CDR3aa: CAISPGTYEQYF; CDR3nt: TGTGCCATCAGCCCGGGAACCTACGAGCAGTACTTC
j_gene: TRBJ1-1; abundance: NA; v_gene: TRBV6-1; d_gene: TRBD1; CDR3aa: CASRDTGGLTEAFF; CDR3nt: TGTGCCAGCAGGGACACAGGGGGCTTGACTGAAGCTTTCTTT
j_gene: TRBJ2-2; abundance: few; v_gene: TRBV19; d_gene: NA; CDR3aa: CASSIAEGFITGELFF; CDR3nt: TGTGCCAGTAGTATCGCAGAGGGTTTTATAACCGGGGAGCTGTTTTTT
j_gene: TRBJ1-5; abundance: few; v_gene: TRBV5-6; d_gene: NA; CDR3aa: CASSLGKQPQHF; CDR3nt: TGTGCCAGCAGCTTAGGGAAACAGCCCCAGCATTTT
j_gene: TRBJ2-7; abundance: NA; v_gene: TRBV27; d_gene: TRBD2; CDR3aa: CASSLRGLASYEQYF; CDR3nt: TGTGCCAGCAGTTTAAGGGGACTAGCTAGCTACGAGCAGTACTTC
j_gene: TRBJ1-1; abundance: few; v_gene: TRBV29-1; d_gene: TRBD1; CDR3aa: CSVYLSSGGTEAFF; CDR3nt: TGCAGCGTTTACCTTTCCTCAGGGGGAACTGAAGCTTTCTTT
j_gene: TRBJ1-1; abundance: NA; v_gene: TRBV11-2; d_gene: NA; CDR3aa: CASSQTRPTEAFF; CDR3nt: TGTGCCAGCAGCCAGACAAGGCCCACTGAAGCTTTCTTT
j_gene: TRBJ1-1; abundance: NA; v_gene: TRBV19; d_gene: NA; CDR3aa: CASSMDTLTEAFF; CDR3nt: TGTGCCAGTAGTATGGACACCCTCACTGAAGCTTTCTTT
j_gene: TRBJ2-7; abundance: NA; v_gene: TRBV28; d_gene: TRBD2; CDR3aa: CASSITSGKYEQYF; CDR3nt: TGTGCCAGCAGTATCACTAGCGGGAAATACGAGCAGTACTTC
j_gene: TRBJ1-5; abundance: few; v_gene: TRBV4-2; d_gene: TRBD1; CDR3aa: CASSRGPLGQGDNQPQHF; CDR3nt: TGTGCCAGCAGCCGAGGGCCCTTGGGACAGGGAGACAATCAGCCCCAGCATTTT
j_gene: TRBJ2-5; abundance: NA; v_gene: TRBV5-1; d_gene: NA; CDR3aa: CASSLWVQETQYF; CDR3nt: TGCGCCAGCAGCTTGTGGGTCCAAGAGACCCAGTACTTC
j_gene: TRBJ2-1; abundance: NA; v_gene: TRBV7-9; d_gene: NA; CDR3aa: CASSLATQEQFF; CDR3nt: TGTGCCAGCAGCTTAGCAACGCAAGAGCAGTTCTTC
j_gene: TRBJ2-7; abundance: NA; v_gene: TRBV6-5; d_gene: TRBD1; CDR3aa: CASSSRQGVNEQYF; CDR3nt: TGTGCCAGCAGTAGCAGACAGGGCGTCAACGAGCAGTACTTC
j_gene: TRBJ2-7; abundance: NA; v_gene: TRBV30; d_gene: NA; CDR3aa: CAWSVGGEQYF; CDR3nt: TGTGCCTGGAGTGTGGGAGGCGAGCAGTACTTC
j_gene: TRBJ1-1; abundance: NA; v_gene: TRBV18; d_gene: TRBD1; CDR3aa: CASSPDRGRIWDTEAFF; CDR3nt: TGTGCCAGCTCACCTGACAGGGGGCGCATCTGGGACACTGAAGCTTTCTTT
j_gene: TRBJ1-2; abundance: NA; v_gene: TRBV7-2; d_gene: NA; CDR3aa: CASSLDYRRPYGYTF; CDR3nt: TGTGCCAGCAGCTTAGACTATCGCCGGCCCTATGGCTACACCTTC
j_gene: TRBJ2-2; abundance: NA; v_gene: TRBV28; d_gene: TRBD2; CDR3aa: CASSLTPGLEGTGELFF; CDR3nt: TGTGCCAGCAGCCTAACCCCGGGACTAGAGGGCACCGGGGAGCTGTTTTTT
j_gene: TRBJ1-2; abundance: NA; v_gene: TRBV30; d_gene: NA; CDR3aa: CAWSVRQRGNYGYTF; CDR3nt: TGTGCCTGGAGTGTAAGGCAGAGGGGTAACTATGGCTACACCTTC
j_gene: TRBJ2-3; abundance: few; v_gene: TRBV11-3; d_gene: NA; CDR3aa: CASSDRTNLGDTQYF; CDR3nt: TGTGCCAGCAGCGACCGGACTAACTTGGGGGATACGCAGTATTTT